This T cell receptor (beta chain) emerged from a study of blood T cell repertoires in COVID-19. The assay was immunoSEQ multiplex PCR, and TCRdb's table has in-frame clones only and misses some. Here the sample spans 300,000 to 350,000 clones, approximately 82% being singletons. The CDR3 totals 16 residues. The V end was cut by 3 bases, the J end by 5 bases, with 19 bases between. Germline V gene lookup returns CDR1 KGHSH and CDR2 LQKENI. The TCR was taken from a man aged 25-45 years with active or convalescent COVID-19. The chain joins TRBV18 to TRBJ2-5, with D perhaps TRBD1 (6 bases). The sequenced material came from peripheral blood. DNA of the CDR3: TGTGCCAGCTCACCCCGACAGGCTACCATAGAGGAGACCCAGTACTTC. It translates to CASSPRQATIEETQYF.